This T cell receptor beta chain was recovered during a study of a mutant IDH1 vaccine in newly diagnosed glioma. About the research overall: Mean patient age was roughly 43 years; about 62% were male and approximately 38% female. It was radiotherapy, temozolomide, or both that patients received previously, with most receiving both.

After removal of 4 bases from V and 7 bases from J, the junction contained 9 bases not matched to a gene. The length of the CDR3 is 15 residues. Per germline, CDR1 MDHEN and CDR2 SYDVKM. As concerns this clone: Its antigen is undetermined.

Produced via immunoSEQ multiplex PCR; TCRdb's table is partial and in-frame only. This table has around 76,000 clones, more than 70% appearing once. Time point noted: week 23, last vaccination. With topical imiquimod, each dose of the vaccine consisted of 300 ug of mutant IDH1 20-mer peptide. Notes on the study in general: It seemed that pseudoprogression was not linked to changes in the top peripheral T cell clonotypes.

The input for sequencing was PBMCs, taken from a glioma patient whose treatment included an IDH1 peptide vaccine. The receptor's source is a woman aged 45-65 years with glioma. This sequence joins TRBV28 and TRBJ1-3, with TRBD1 identical over 8 bases. The CDR3 DNA reads TGTGCCAGCAGTTCCGGACAGGGAGCGGAGAACACCATATATTTT. Its translation: CASSSGQGAENTIYF. Full variable domain (rest looked up from reference TRBV28 and TRBJ1-3): DVKVTQSSRYLVKRTGEKVFLECVQDMDHENMFWYRQDPGLGLRLIYFSYDVKMKEKGDIPEGYSVSREKKERFSLILESASTNQTSMYLCASSSGQGAENTIYFGEGSWLTVV.